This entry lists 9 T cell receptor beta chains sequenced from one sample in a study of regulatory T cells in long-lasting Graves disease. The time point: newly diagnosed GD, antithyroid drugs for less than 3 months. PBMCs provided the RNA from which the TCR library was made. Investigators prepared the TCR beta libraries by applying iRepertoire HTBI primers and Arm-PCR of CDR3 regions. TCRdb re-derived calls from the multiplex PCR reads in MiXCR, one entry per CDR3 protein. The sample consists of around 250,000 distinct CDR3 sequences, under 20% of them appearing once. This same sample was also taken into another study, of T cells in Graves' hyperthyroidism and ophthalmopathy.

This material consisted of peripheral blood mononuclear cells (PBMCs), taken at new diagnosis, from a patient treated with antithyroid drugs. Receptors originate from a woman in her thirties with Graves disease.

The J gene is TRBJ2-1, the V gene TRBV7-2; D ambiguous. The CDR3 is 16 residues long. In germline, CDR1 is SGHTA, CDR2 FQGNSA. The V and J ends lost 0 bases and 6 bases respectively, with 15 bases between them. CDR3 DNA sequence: TGTGCCAGCAGCTTAGCGCTTCCAGCCAGTGGCAATGAGCAGTTCTTC. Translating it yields CASSLALPASGNEQFF.

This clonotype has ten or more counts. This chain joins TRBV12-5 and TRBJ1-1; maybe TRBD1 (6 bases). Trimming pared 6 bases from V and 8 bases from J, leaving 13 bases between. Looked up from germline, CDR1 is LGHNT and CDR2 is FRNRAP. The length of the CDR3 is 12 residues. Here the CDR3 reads CASGPGADEAFF. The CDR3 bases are TGTGCTAGTGGCCCAGGGGCAGACGAAGCTTTCTTT.

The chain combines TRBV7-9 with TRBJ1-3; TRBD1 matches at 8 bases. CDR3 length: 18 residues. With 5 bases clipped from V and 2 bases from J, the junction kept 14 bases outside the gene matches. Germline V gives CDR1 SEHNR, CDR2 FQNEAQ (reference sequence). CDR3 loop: CASSPVRGPSAAGNTIYF. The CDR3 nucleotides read TGTGCCAGCAGCCCCGTCAGGGGGCCATCGGCGGCTGGAAACACCATATATTTT.

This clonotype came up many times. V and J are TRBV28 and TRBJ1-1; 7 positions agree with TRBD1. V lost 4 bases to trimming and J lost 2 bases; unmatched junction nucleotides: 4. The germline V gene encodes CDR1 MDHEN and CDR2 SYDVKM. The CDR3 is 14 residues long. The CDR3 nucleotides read TGTGCCAGCAGTTGGGGGACAGAAAACACTGAAGCTTTCTTT. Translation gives CASSWGTENTEAFF.

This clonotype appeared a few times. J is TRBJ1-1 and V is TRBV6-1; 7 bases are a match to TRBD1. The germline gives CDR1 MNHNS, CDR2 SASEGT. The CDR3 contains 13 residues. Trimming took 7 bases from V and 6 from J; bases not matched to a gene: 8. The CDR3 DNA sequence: TGTGCCAGCACCCAGGGGGGGATCGCTGAAGCTTTCTTT. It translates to CASTQGGIAEAFF.

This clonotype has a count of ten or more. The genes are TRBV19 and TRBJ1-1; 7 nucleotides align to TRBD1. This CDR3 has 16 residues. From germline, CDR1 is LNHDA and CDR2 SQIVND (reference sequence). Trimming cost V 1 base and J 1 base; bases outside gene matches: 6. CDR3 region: CASSIGGDSANTEAFF. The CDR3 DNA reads TGTGCCAGTAGTATAGGAGGGGACAGCGCGAACACTGAAGCTTTCTTT.

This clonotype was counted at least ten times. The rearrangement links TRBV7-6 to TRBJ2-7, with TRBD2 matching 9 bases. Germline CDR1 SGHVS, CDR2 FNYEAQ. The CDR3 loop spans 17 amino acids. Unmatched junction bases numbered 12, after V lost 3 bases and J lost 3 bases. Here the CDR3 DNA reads TGTGCCAGCAGCTTGGGTGCGTTCCCTAGCGGGAACTACGAGCAGTACTTC. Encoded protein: CASSLGAFPSGNYEQYF.

The CDR3 sequence is CASRGRDGSNQPQHF. The DNA for the CDR3 is TGTGCCAGCAGGGGTCGGGACGGCAGCAATCAGCCCCAGCATTTT. J is TRBJ1-5 and V is TRBV6-1; possibly TRBD1 for D (5 bases). Per germline, CDR1 MNHNS and CDR2 SASEGT. This CDR3 is 15 amino acids long. The V end was cut by 6 bases, the J end by 1 base, with 13 bases between.

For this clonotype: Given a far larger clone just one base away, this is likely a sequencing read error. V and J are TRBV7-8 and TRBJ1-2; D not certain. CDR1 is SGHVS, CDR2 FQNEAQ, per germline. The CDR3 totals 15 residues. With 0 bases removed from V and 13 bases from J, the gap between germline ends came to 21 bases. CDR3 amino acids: CASSLAPALWGRCTF. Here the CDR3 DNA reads TGTGCCAGCAGCTTAGCCCCGGCCTTGTGGGGTAGGTGCACCTTC.